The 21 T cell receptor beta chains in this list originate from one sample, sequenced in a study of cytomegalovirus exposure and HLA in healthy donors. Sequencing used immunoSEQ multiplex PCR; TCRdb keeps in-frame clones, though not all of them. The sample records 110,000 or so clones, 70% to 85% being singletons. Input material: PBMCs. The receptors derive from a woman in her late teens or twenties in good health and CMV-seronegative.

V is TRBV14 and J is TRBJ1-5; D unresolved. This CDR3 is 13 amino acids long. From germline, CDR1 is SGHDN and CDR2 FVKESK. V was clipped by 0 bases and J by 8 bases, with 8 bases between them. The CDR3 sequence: CASSQDDAEPQHF. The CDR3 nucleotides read TGTGCCAGCAGCCAAGATGACGCGGAGCCCCAGCATTTT.

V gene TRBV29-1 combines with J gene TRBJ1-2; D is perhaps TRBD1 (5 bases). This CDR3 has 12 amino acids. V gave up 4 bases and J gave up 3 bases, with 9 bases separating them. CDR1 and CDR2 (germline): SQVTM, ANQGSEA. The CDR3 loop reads CSVGTGDYGYTF. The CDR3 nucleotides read TGCAGCGTTGGGACGGGGGACTATGGCTACACCTTC.

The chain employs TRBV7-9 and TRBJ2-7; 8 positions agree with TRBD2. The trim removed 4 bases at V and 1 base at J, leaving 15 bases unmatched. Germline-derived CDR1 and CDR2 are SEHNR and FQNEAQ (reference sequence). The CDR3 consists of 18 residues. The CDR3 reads CASSSHPPRGGNSYEQYF. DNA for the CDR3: TGTGCCAGCAGCTCCCACCCCCCCCGGGGGGGCAATTCCTACGAGCAGTACTTC.

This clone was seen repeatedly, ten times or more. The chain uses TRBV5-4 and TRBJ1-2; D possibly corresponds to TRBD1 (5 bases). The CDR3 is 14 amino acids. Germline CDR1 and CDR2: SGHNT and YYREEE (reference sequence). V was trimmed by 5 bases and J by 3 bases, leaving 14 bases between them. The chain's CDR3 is CASRVGGGDYGYTF. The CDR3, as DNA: TGTGCCAGCAGGGTAGGAGGAGGGGACTATGGCTACACCTTC. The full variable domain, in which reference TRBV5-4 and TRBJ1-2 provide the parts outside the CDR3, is ETGVTQSPTHLIKTRGQQVTLRCSSQSGHNTVSWYQQALGQGPQFIFQYYREEENGRGNFPPRFSGLQFPNYSSELNVNALELDDSALYLCASRVGGGDYGYTFGSGTRLTVV.

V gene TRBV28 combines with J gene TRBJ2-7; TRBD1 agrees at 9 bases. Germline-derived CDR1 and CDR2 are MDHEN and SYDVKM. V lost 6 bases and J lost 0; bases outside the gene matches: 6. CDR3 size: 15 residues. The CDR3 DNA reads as TGTGCCAGCAGCCCCGGGACAGGGAGCTCCTACGAGCAGTACTTC. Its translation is CASSPGTGSSYEQYF.

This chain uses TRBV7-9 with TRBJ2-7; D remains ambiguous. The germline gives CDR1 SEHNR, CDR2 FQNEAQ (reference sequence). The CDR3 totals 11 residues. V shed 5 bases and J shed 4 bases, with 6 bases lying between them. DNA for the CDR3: TGTGCCAGCAGCATGACATACGAGCAGTACTTC. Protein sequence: CASSMTYEQYF.

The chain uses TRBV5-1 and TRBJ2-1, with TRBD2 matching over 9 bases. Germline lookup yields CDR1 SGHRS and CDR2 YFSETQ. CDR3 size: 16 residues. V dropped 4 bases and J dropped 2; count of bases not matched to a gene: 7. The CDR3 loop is CASSGYSGGTYNEQFF. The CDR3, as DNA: TGCGCCAGCAGCGGGTATAGCGGGGGAACCTACAATGAGCAGTTCTTC.

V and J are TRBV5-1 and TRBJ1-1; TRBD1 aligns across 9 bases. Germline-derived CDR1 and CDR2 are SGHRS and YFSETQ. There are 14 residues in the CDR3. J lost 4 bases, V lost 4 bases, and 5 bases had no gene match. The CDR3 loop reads CASSQLTGGTEAFF. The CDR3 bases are TGCGCCAGCAGCCAACTGACAGGGGGCACTGAAGCTTTCTTT.

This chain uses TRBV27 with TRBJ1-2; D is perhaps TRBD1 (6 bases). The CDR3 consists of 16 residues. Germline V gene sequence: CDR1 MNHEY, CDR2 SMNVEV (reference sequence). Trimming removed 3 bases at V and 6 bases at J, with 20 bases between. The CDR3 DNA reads TGTGCCAGCAGTTTCCTCCCCGTCAGGGGTGTTGATGGCTACACCTTC. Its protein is CASSFLPVRGVDGYTF.

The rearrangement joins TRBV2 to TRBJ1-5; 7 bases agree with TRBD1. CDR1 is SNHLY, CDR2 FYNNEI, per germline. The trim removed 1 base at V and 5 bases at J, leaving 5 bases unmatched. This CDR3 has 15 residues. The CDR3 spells CASSEEGQYYQPQHF. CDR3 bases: TGTGCCAGCAGTGAAGAGGGACAGTATTATCAGCCCCAGCATTTT.

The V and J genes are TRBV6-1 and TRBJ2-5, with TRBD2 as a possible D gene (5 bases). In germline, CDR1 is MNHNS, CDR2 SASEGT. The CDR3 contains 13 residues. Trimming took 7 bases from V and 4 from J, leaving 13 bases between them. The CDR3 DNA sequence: TGTGCCAGCAATCAACGGGGATTAGAGACCCAGTACTTC. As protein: CASNQRGLETQYF.

The CDR3 reads CASSSLASSPFLNEQFF. DNA for the CDR3: TGTGCCAGCAGCTCCTTAGCTTCTTCTCCCTTCCTAAATGAGCAGTTCTTC. The rearrangement joins TRBV5-6 to TRBJ2-1; no firm D call. V shed 3 bases and J shed 7 bases, with 23 bases lying between them. Germline CDR1 reads SGHDT; CDR2 reads YYEEEE. The CDR3 sequence is 17 residues long.

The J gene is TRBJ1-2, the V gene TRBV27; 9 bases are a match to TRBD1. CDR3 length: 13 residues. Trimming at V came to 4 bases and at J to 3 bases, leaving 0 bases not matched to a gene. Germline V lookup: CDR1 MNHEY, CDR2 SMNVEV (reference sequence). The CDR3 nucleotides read TGTGCCAGCAGTTGGGACAGGGACTATGGCTACACCTTC. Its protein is CASSWDRDYGYTF.

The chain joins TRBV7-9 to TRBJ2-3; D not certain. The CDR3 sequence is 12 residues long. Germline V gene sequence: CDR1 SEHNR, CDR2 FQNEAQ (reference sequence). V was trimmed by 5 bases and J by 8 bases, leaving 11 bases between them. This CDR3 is CASSAEIVTQYF. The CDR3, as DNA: TGTGCCAGCAGCGCCGAGATAGTTACGCAGTATTTT.

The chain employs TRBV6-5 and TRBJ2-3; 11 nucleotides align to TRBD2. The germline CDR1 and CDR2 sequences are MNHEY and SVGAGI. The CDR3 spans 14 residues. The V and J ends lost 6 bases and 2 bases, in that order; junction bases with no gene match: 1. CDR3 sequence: CASRTSGDTDTQYF. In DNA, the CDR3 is TGTGCCAGCAGGACTAGCGGGGACACAGATACGCAGTATTTT.

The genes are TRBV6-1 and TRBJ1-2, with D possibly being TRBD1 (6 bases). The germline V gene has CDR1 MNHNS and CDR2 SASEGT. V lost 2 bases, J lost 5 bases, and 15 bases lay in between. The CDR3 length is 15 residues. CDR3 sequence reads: CASSELRDISYGYTF. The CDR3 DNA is TGTGCCAGCAGTGAACTACGGGACATATCATATGGCTACACCTTC.

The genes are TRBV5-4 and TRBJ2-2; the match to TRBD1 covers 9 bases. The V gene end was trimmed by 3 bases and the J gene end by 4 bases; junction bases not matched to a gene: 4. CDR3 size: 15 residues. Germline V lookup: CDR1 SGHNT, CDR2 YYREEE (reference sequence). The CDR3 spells CASSSMGQGTGELFF. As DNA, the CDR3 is TGTGCCAGCAGCTCCATGGGACAGGGCACCGGGGAGCTGTTTTTT. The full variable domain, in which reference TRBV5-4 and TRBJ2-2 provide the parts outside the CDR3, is ETGVTQSPTHLIKTRGQQVTLRCSSQSGHNTVSWYQQALGQGPQFIFQYYREEENGRGNFPPRFSGLQFPNYSSELNVNALELDDSALYLCASSSMGQGTGELFFGEGSRLTVL.

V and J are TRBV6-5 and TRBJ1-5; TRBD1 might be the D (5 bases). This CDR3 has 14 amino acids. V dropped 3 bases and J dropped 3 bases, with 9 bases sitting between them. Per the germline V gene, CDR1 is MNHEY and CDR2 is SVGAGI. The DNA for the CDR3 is TGTGCCAGCAGTTATAGGGGCTACAATCAGCCCCAGCATTTT. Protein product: CASSYRGYNQPQHF.

CDR3 nucleotides: TGTGCCATCACTACGAACACCGGGGAGCTGTTTTTT. Residues: CAITTNTGELFF. The V and J genes are TRBV10-3 and TRBJ2-2; D not resolved. Germline CDR1 reads ENHRY; CDR2 reads SYGVKD. The CDR3 length is 12 residues. V was shortened by 7 bases and J by 0 bases, with 3 bases between the two germline ends.

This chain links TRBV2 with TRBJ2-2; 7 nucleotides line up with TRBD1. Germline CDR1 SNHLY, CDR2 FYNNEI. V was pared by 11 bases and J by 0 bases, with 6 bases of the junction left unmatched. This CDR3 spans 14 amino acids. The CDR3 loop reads CAGTGATNTGELFF. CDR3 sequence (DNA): TGTGCCGGAACAGGGGCGACGAACACCGGGGAGCTGTTTTTT.

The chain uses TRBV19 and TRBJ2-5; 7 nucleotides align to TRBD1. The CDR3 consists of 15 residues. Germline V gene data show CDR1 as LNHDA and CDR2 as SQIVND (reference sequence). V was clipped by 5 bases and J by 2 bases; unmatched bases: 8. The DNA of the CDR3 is TGTGCCAGTAGTCCGGGACAGTATTATCAAGAGACCCAGTACTTC. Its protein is CASSPGQYYQETQYF.